This T cell receptor (beta chain) stems from a study of blood T cell repertoires in COVID-19. Overall study: The analysed material was cDNA or gDNA that came from T cells, B-cell-depleted T cells, or PBMCs.

This CDR3 comprises 15 residues. CDR1 is SGHKS and CDR2 is YYEKEE in the germline V gene (reference sequence). The junction had 12 bases not matched to a gene; V was cut back by 3 bases and J by 12 bases. Sequenced by immunoSEQ multiplex PCR; TCRdb stores in-frame clones only, minus some. Here the sample spans approximately 210,000 clones, roughly nine tenths being singletons. The TCR was taken from a woman in her 70s with acute or convalescent COVID-19. The chain combines TRBV5-5 with TRBJ1-6; 7 bases are shared with TRBD1. Sequences were obtained from peripheral blood. CDR3 residues: CASSSWTGIILPLHF. CDR3 sequence (DNA): TGTGCCAGCAGCTCCTGGACAGGAATAATTCTACCCCTCCACTTT.